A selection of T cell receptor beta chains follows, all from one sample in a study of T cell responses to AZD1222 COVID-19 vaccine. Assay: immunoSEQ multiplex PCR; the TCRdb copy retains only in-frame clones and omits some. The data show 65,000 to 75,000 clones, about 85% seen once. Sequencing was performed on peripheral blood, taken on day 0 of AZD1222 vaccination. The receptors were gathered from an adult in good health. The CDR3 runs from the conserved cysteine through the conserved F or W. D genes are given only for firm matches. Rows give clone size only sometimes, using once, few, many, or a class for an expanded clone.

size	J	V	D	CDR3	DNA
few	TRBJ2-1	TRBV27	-	CASSLSLGAYNEQFF	TGTGCCAGCAGTTTATCTCTGGGAGCCTACAATGAGCAGTTCTTC
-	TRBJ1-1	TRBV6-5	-	CASSFTPSNTEAFF	TGTGCCAGCAGTTTTACACCATCGAACACTGAAGCTTTCTTT
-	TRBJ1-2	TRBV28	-	CASTVGQLYGYTF	TGTGCCAGCACCGTCGGACAGCTTTATGGCTACACCTTC
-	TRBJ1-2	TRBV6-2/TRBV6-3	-	CASSYTTGRANYGYTF	TGTGCCAGCAGTTACACTACAGGAAGAGCTAACTATGGCTACACCTTC
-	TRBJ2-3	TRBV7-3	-	CASSLMATDTQYF	TGTGCCAGCAGCTTAATGGCCACAGATACGCAGTATTTT
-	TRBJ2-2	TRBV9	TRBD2	CASSVSSGGPSTGELFF	TGTGCCAGCAGCGTCTCCAGCGGGGGGCCTAGCACCGGGGAGCTGTTTTTT
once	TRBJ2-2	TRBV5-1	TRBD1	CASSSGQGSTGELFF	TGCGCCAGCAGCTCGGGACAGGGGTCCACCGGGGAGCTGTTTTTT
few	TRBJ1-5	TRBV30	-	CAWSARGQPQHF	TGTGCCTGGAGCGCGAGGGGGCAGCCCCAGCATTTT
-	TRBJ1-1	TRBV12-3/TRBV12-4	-	CASSPQGEAFF	TGTGCCAGCAGCCCACAGGGTGAAGCTTTCTTT
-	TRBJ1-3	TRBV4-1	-	CASSQILTDKSFISGNTIYF	TGCGCCAGCAGCCAGATTTTGACGGACAAATCCTTTATCTCTGGAAACACCATATATTTT
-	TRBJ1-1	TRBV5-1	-	CASSLAWGAEAFF	TGCGCCAGCAGCTTGGCCTGGGGTGCTGAAGCTTTCTTT
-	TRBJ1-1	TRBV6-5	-	CASSYGSLNTEAFF	TGTGCCAGCAGTTATGGCAGCTTGAACACTGAAGCTTTCTTT